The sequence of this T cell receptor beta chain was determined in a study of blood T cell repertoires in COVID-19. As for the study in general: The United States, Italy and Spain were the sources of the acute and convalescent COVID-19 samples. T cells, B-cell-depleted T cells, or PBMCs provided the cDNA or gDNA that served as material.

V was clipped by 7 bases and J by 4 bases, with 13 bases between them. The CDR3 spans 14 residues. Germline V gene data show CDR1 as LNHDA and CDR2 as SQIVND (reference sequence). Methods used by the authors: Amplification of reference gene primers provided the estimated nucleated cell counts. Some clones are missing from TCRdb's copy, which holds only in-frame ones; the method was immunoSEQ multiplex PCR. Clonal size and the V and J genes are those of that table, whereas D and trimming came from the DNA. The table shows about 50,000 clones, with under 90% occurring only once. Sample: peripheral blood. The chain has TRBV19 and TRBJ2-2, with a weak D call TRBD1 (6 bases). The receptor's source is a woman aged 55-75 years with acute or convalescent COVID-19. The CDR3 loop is CASISNRVTGELFF. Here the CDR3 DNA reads TGTGCCAGTATCTCGAACAGGGTCACCGGGGAGCTGTTTTTT.